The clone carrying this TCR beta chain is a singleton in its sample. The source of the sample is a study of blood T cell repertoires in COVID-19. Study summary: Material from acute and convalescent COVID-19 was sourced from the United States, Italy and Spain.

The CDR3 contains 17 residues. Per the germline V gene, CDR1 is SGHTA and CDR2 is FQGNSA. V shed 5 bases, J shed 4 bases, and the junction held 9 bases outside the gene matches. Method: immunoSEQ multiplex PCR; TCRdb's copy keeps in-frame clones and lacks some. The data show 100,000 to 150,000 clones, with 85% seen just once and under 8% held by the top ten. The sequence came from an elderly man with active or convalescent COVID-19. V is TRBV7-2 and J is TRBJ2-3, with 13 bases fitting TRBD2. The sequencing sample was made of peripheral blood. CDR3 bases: TGTGCCAGCAGCCTTCGACTAGCGGGGGGAGGAGCAGATACGCAGTATTTT. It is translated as CASSLRLAGGGADTQYF.